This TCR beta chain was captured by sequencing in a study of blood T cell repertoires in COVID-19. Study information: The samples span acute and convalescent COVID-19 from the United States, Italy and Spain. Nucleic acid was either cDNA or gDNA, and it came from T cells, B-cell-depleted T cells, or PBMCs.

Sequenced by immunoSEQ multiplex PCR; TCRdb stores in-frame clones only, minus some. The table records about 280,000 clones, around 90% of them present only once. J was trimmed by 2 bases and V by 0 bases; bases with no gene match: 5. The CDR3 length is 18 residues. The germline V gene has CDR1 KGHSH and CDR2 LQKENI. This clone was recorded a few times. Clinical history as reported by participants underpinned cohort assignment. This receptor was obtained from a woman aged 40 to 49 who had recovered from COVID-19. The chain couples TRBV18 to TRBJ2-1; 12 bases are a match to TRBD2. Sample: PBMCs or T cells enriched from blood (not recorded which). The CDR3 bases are TGTGCCAGCTCACCACCTCATTCTAGCGGGAGGGCCTACAATGAGCAGTTCTTC. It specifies CASSPPHSSGRAYNEQFF.